The 3 T cell receptor beta chains below come from one sample, sequenced in a study of cytomegalovirus exposure and HLA in healthy donors. PCR used 60 Vbeta primers and 13 Jbeta primers. Assay used: immunoSEQ multiplex PCR; TCRdb lists only in-frame clones, some missing. The top ten clones hold less than 4% of a sample with roughly 120,000 clones, around 77% of them seen once. Material: PBMCs. Every receptor here comes from a human donor in good health.

V and J are TRBV7-9 and TRBJ1-1; the D gene is possibly TRBD1 (5 bases). V shed 5 bases and J shed 4 bases, with 17 bases lying between them. This CDR3 comprises 15 residues. Per germline, CDR1 SEHNR and CDR2 FQNEAQ (reference sequence). This CDR3 is CASSRGEGRRTEAFF. The CDR3 DNA is TGTGCCAGCAGCCGAGGGGAGGGTCGGCGCACTGAAGCTTTCTTT.

The gene calls are TRBV15 and TRBJ1-1; 9 bases match TRBD1. The length of the CDR3 is 18 residues. Germline V gives CDR1 LNHNV, CDR2 YYDKDF (reference sequence). The ends lost 5 bases at V and 5 bases at J; junction bases unmatched: 18. In DNA, the CDR3 is TGTGCCACCAGCGGTTCCGGGACAGGGACATCTCTCATGACTGAAGCTTTCTTT. As protein: CATSGSGTGTSLMTEAFF.

The chain uses TRBV5-6 and TRBJ2-6, with 14 positions matching TRBD2. The CDR3 runs 19 residues. After removal of 0 bases from V and 4 bases from J, the junction contained 6 bases not matched to a gene. CDR1 SGHDT and CDR2 YYEEEE come from the germline V gene. CDR3 sequence reads: CASSLERLAGGGGANVLTF. The DNA of the CDR3 is TGTGCCAGCAGCTTGGAAAGACTAGCGGGAGGGGGAGGGGCCAACGTCCTGACTTTC.